This entry describes one T cell receptor (gamma chain). Antigen unknown. TCRdb attributes to this sequence the protein of a much larger clone, which differs from the DNA translation at residue 5; a read error is likely, and the protein displayed is translated from the DNA. The data derive from a study of γδ T cells in repeated Plasmodium falciparum infection. About the study: Timepoints: baseline, immediately before selected infections, and 21 days after every infection.

Flow sorting of PBMC yielded separate Vgamma9/Vdelta2+ and Vdelta2-negative gammadelta T cell populations for bulk repertoire analysis. TCRdb re-called clones from the multiplex PCR reads via CATT. The profile covers some 30,000 gamma-chain clones, with approximately 1.4% appearing a single time and just under 20% taken by the ten largest. V dropped 5 bases and J dropped 5; count of bases not matched to a gene: 9. Looked up from germline, CDR1 is EGSNGY and CDR2 is YDSYNSKV. This CDR3 is built from 13 residues. Study-wide results and caveats: Vdelta2-negative gammadelta repertoires, largely Vdelta1+, seemingly showed infection-driven waves of new clonal selection. Malian donors came from one small rural village, predominantly one ethnic group.

The TCR comes from a pool of human donors (malaria-infected and uninfected, not separated). This sequence joins TRGV2 and TRGJ1 or TRGJ2. TCRdb records no J gene; here it was assigned by comparing the DNA to germline. Sequenced sample: gamma-delta T cells from blood. CDR3 in DNA: TGTGCCACCTGGGGCGGCAAAGATTATAAGAAACTCTTT. This encodes CATWGGKDYKKLF.